Each of the 7 T cell receptor beta chains below was sequenced from the same sample in a study of breast tumors, draining lymph nodes, adjacent tissues. One entry per CDR3 protein, called by TCRdb with MiXCR from the multiplex PCR reads. The table includes about 53,000 distinct CDR3 sequences, about 40% detected once. Material: breast tumor tissue. These receptors were taken from a female donor with breast cancer. Some clones in this sample may be carry-over from other donors' samples.

This chain joins TRBV7-3 and TRBJ1-5; the D is unclear. The V end lost 4 bases, the J end lost 2 bases, and 9 bases lay between the germline ends. Germline CDR1 reads SGHTA; CDR2 reads FQGTGA. The CDR3 spans 14 residues. CDR3 protein: CASSSDSGNQPQHF. The CDR3 nucleotides are TGTGCCAGCAGCTCCGATAGCGGCAATCAGCCCCAGCATTTT.

In its sample, this clonotype was seen many times. This chain links TRBV7-3 with TRBJ2-3; 7 bases are a match to TRBD2. This CDR3 has 16 amino acids. V was pared by 5 bases and J by 4 bases, with 12 bases of the junction left unmatched. From germline, CDR1 is SGHTA and CDR2 FQGTGA. CDR3 region: CASSASGGSGADTQYF. The CDR3 DNA reads TGTGCCAGCAGCGCTAGCGGCGGGAGCGGGGCAGATACGCAGTATTTT.

The V and J genes are TRBV2 and TRBJ1-2; 9 bases are a match to TRBD1. Germline CDR1 SNHLY, CDR2 FYNNEI. This CDR3 contains 15 residues. Trimming at V came to 6 bases and at J to 7 bases, leaving 12 bases not matched to a gene. As DNA, the CDR3 is TGTGCCAGCAGCGCCACCCCGGGACAGGGCTCTGGCTACACCTTC. As protein: CASSATPGQGSGYTF. The variable domain in full, with the rest retrieved from reference TRBV2 and TRBJ1-2, is EPEVTQTPSHQVTQMGQEVILRCVPISNHLYFYWYRQILGQKVEFLVSFYNNEISEKSEIFDDQFSVERPDGSNFTLKIRSTKLEDSAMYFCASSATPGQGSGYTFGSGTRLTVV.

The rearrangement joins TRBV19 to TRBJ1-2; D might be TRBD1 (5 bases). The germline gives CDR1 LNHDA, CDR2 SQIVND (reference sequence). The CDR3 contains 14 residues. Trimming removed 2 bases at V and 0 bases at J, with 7 bases between. The CDR3 reads CASSIRGSNYGYTF. DNA of the CDR3: TGTGCCAGTAGTATAAGGGGATCTAACTATGGCTACACCTTC.

Only one count was recorded for this clonotype. The CDR3 does not close with the conserved phenylalanine or tryptophan, likely indicating a read error. V usage is TRBV19 and J usage is TRBJ2-2; 10 bases map to TRBD2. V was clipped by 5 bases and J by 5 bases; unmatched bases: 5. The CDR3 covers 15 residues. The germline V gene encodes CDR1 LNHDA and CDR2 SQIVND (reference sequence). CDR3 nucleotide sequence: TGTGCCAGTAGTTTTACTAGCGGGATAACCGGGGAGCTGTTTCTT. It codes for CASSFTSGITGELFL.

This clonotype has ten or more counts. The V call is TRBV29-1, the J call TRBJ1-3; D not resolved. The CDR3 sequence is 12 residues long. V was cut by 4 bases and J by 0 bases, with 4 bases left in between. The germline CDR1 and CDR2 sequences are SQVTM and ANQGSEA. The CDR3 spells CSVVYSGNTIYF. As DNA, the CDR3 is TGCAGCGTTGTTTACTCTGGAAACACCATATATTTT.

This clonotype was seen ten or more times. The genes are TRBV4-2 and TRBJ2-1, with 9 bases that match TRBD2. The V gene's germline CDR1 is LGHNA and CDR2 YNFKEQ. The CDR3 is 17 amino acids. Germline trimming cut 0 bases from V and 2 bases from J; bases unmatched to any gene: 5. The CDR3 DNA reads as TGTGCCAGCAGCCAAGAAGTTAGCGGGAGTACCTACAATGAGCAGTTCTTC. Amino acids: CASSQEVSGSTYNEQFF.